This TCR beta chain stems from a study of shared clonotypes between healthy human individuals (TCRdb year 2020). Context from the whole study: A couple of women and a few men aged 18 to 49 years were included in the cohort. For each donor, CD4 naive and CD4 memory were each given three plates, CD8 naive was given two plates, and CD8 memory was given one plate. To increase sequencing depth and limit assay-specific biases, different laboratories used diverse techniques to prepare libraries and sequence TCR repertoires. The study deeply sequenced blood TCR repertoires of 5 or 6 healthy adults to estimate repertoire size and the extent of clonotype sharing between individuals. Between about 0.85 and 8.9 billion PBMCs per donor were obtained by leukapheresis. Results the study describes overall, beyond this receptor: Compared with non-shared clonotypes, clonotypes shared by all four sorted-subset donors had higher generation probabilities. Sampling was restricted to blood, and TCR repertoires in tissues likely differ from the TCR repertoires found in blood. Rarefaction of sorted-subset datasets indicated incomplete sequencing despite the large sequencing depth. Because the study included only a small number of donors, the genetic and exposure-history diversity represented was limited. Pairwise subsampling led to the expectation that sequencing depth would affect the degree of clonotype sharing among donors. Larger estimated clonotype richness was generally found for naive subsets than for memory subsets. About 5% of naive CD4, 3.5% of naive CD8, around 2.3% of memory CD4, and roughly 0.4% of memory CD8 clonotypes were shared across several donors.

Trimming leaves V shorter by 6 bases and J shorter by 5 bases, with the junction holding 7 bases beyond the gene matches. Per the germline V gene, SQVTM is the CDR1 and ANQGSEA is the CDR2. The CDR3 starts with the cysteine, ends with the phenylalanine, and has 12 residues. Solely the CDR3 DNA is kept, with 36 bases framed from the first base. On this clone: Its antigen is not yet known. No qualities accompany the bases; no much larger clone lies one base away.

Donors were healthy HIV-negative adults with no recently reported acute infections or vaccinations. Every donor was a Caucasian adult residing in Nashville, Tennessee, USA. CD8 memory samples were composed of magnetically selected CD45RO+ cells combined with CCR7-negative CD45RA+ effector memory (TemRA) cells. After blood collection by leukapheresis, PBMCs were isolated using Ficoll-Histopaque density gradient centrifugation and then cryopreserved in the vapor phase of liquid nitrogen. Purity and quantity of every magnetically sorted T cell population were checked by analytical flow cytometry. Genomic DNA was isolated from each sorted fraction and quantified by UV absorbance on a Nanodrop 2000c. Using the deep immunoSEQ assay, multiplex PCR amplified TCR CDR3 regions from genomic DNA. For each cell subset, the extracted genomic DNA was distributed evenly across all wells of several immunoSEQ 96-well plates, and each plate served as one replicate. Each replicate PCR for sorted subsets received roughly 0.2 ug genomic DNA, equal to roughly 30,000 T cell genomes. Purified libraries were quantified with a Qubit 3.0 fluorometer, sized on a Bioanalyzer 2100, and re-quantified with the KAPA Library Quantification kit. Every immunoSEQ 96-well plate was sequenced on a separate single-read 150-cycle Illumina NextSeq 550 flow cell. On the authors' methods: Because only junctional sequences without quality scores were contained in the immunoSEQ output, filtering matching that applied to full-length reads could not be performed. To assign V/J genes and CDR3, sequences were annotated against IMGT germline references using PyIR, a Python wrapper for IgBLAST v1.9. Any read was removed if the V/J assignment was weak (E-value above 1e-6), the CDR3 was missing, or the read contained stop codons, out-of-frame junctions, or ambiguous translated residues. A V3J clonotype was defined by an identical inferred V gene, J gene, and CDR3 amino acid sequence. Percentage overlap between repertoires was computed as shared unique clonotypes divided by the size of the smaller repertoire. Three approaches were used to assess repertoire richness: RTK rarefaction, the Chao1 estimator, and Recon v2.1 estimates of unobserved clonotypes. For all TCRbeta clonotypes obtained by the gDNA method from a few donors, generation probabilities were computed with OLGA. What TCRdb holds here is the immuneACCESS table cut down to in-frame rearrangements. Part of the clones is not present; checked against another copy, under half of the missing clones reflect an unresolved V gene, and the others are unexplained. V and J calls plus clone size are reproduced from that table; the DNA served to infer D and trimming. This sample gives about 380,000 clones in total; about 97% of them show up just once. Jointly, the top ten make up around 0.32% of the sample.

The sample taken for sequencing was memory CD8+ T cells sorted from blood. The cell subset or site label, read with the paper, signifies: CD45RO+ cells pooled with CCR7-negative TemRA cells. This clonotype was sampled from a man aged 25-45 years in good health. The chain was built from TRBV29-1 and TRBJ2-7; 7 junctional bases match TRBD1. The nucleotide sequence is given as TGCAGCGTCTCGACAGGGACCCACGAGCAGTACTTC. This gives the protein CSVSTGTHEQYF.